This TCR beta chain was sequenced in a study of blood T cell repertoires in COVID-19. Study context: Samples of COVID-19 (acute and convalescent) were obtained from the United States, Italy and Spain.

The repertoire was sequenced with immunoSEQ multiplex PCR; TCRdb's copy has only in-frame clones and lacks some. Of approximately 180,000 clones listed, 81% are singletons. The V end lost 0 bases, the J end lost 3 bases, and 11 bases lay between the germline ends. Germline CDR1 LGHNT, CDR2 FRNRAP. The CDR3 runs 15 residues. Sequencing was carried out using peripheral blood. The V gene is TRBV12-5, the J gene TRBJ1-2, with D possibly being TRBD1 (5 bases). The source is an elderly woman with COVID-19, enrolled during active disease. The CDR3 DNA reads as TGTGCTAGTGGTTTGGTACGGGGGGGAGACTATGGCTACACCTTC. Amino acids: CASGLVRGGDYGYTF.